The 31 T cell receptor beta chains below were found in one sample sequenced in a study of shared T cell receptors in the human thymus. Generated by immunoSEQ multiplex PCR, the TCRdb table keeps only in-frame clones and is missing some. Of hundreds of thousands of clones listed, more than 70% are singletons. This sample was also put to use in a study of human thymus T cells.

Specimen: thymocytes. Every receptor here comes from a boy less than two years old with a congenital heart defect.

This chain joins TRBV4-1 and TRBJ1-4; D is undetermined. Trimming took 8 bases from V and 0 from J, leaving 10 bases between them. The CDR3 has 14 amino acids. Germline lookup yields CDR1 MGHRA and CDR2 YSYEKL. The CDR3 region is CASGSRATNEKLFF. For the CDR3, the DNA is TGCGCCAGCGGTTCGAGAGCAACTAATGAAAAACTGTTTTTT.

The gene calls are TRBV4-2 and TRBJ2-5; 13 nucleotides agree with TRBD2. The CDR3 spans 16 residues. Germline CDR1 is LGHNA and CDR2 is YNFKEQ. The V gene end was trimmed by 4 bases and the J gene end by 5 bases; junction bases not matched to a gene: 7. This chain's CDR3 is CASSLRTSGGGETQYF. For the CDR3, the DNA is TGTGCCAGCAGCCTTCGGACTAGCGGGGGCGGGGAGACCCAGTACTTC.

The chain employs TRBV18 and TRBJ2-1, with TRBD1 matching 7 bases. The CDR3 is 16 amino acids. Trimming took 0 bases from V and 7 from J; bases not matched to a gene: 9. The germline V gene encodes CDR1 KGHSH and CDR2 LQKENI. CDR3 sequence: CASSPPRQGSRNEQFF. In DNA, the CDR3 is TGTGCCAGCTCACCACCCAGACAGGGCTCTAGGAATGAGCAGTTCTTC. The complete variable domain, with remaining parts taken from reference TRBV18 and TRBJ2-1, reads NAGVMQNPRHLVRRRGQEARLRCSPMKGHSHVYWYRQLPEEGLKFMVYLQKENIIDESGMPKERFSAEFPKEGPSILRIQQVVRGDSAAYFCASSPPRQGSRNEQFFGPGTRLTVL.

This clone was seen only a few times. This chain uses TRBV25-1 with TRBJ1-3; the D gene is possibly TRBD1 (5 bases). Germline V CDR1 and CDR2: MGHDK, SYGVNS. The CDR3 extends over 14 amino acids. Between the trimmed V and J ends, which lost 5 bases and 0 bases, there was a span of 8 bases. The CDR3 reads CASSPTVSGNTIYF. CDR3 in DNA: TGTGCCAGCAGTCCGACAGTCTCTGGAAACACCATATATTTT.

The chain joins TRBV5-1 to TRBJ1-2; the D gene is possibly TRBD1 (5 bases). The CDR3 length is 17 residues. V lost 0 bases to trimming and J lost 0 bases, with 15 bases between them. Germline V gives CDR1 SGHRS, CDR2 YFSETQ. The CDR3 region is CASSLAGSGLTNYGYTF. The CDR3 DNA is TGCGCCAGCAGCTTGGCGGGGTCGGGACTAACTAACTATGGCTACACCTTC.

This chain joins TRBV5-4 and TRBJ2-7, with D possibly matching TRBD1 (6 bases). V lost 0 bases and J 2 bases, leaving 15 bases between the germline ends. Per the germline V gene, CDR1 is SGHNT and CDR2 is YYREEE (reference sequence). This CDR3 contains 16 residues. The CDR3 region has the DNA TGTGCCAGCAGCTTGGTGGGCAGGGGCCCTGCCTACGAGCAGTACTTC. This sequence encodes CASSLVGRGPAYEQYF.

V and J are TRBV6-5 and TRBJ1-1; maybe TRBD1 (5 bases). This CDR3 is built from 13 residues. V lost 5 bases, J lost 1 base, and 8 bases lay in between. The germline CDR1 and CDR2 sequences are MNHEY and SVGAGI. CDR3 region: CASSRQPNTEAFF. The CDR3 coding sequence is TGTGCCAGCAGTCGACAGCCGAACACTGAAGCTTTCTTT.

The V gene is TRBV10-1, the J gene TRBJ2-1; tentative D call: TRBD2 (6 bases). The CDR3 has 14 residues. V dropped 4 bases and J dropped 6 bases, with 13 bases sitting between them. The germline V gene has CDR1 WNHNN and CDR2 SYGVQD (reference sequence). The CDR3 protein is CASSGWGRSNEQFF. DNA of the CDR3: TGCGCCAGCAGTGGTTGGGGGAGGAGCAATGAGCAGTTCTTC.

V usage is TRBV28 and J usage is TRBJ2-5; TRBD2 is a possible D gene (6 bases). V lost 3 bases, J lost 6 bases, and 11 bases lay in between. The CDR3 consists of 13 residues. Germline V gene lookup returns CDR1 MDHEN and CDR2 SYDVKM. The CDR3 loop reads CASSLGRGKTQYF. CDR3 sequence (DNA): TGTGCCAGCAGTTTGGGGCGGGGTAAGACCCAGTACTTC. Complete variable domain (other parts from reference TRBV28 and TRBJ2-5): DVKVTQSSRYLVKRTGEKVFLECVQDMDHENMFWYRQDPGLGLRLIYFSYDVKMKEKGDIPEGYSVSREKKERFSLILESASTNQTSMYLCASSLGRGKTQYFGPGTRLLVL.

The chain links TRBV29-1 to TRBJ1-1, with D possibly TRBD1 on 5 matching bases. CDR1 is SQVTM and CDR2 is ANQGSEA in the germline V gene. Trimming removed 7 bases at V and 1 base at J, with 10 bases between. The CDR3 contains 12 residues. For the CDR3, the DNA is TGCAGCGCTATCCAGGGGAACACTGAAGCTTTCTTT. Translating it yields CSAIQGNTEAFF.

This sequence joins TRBV28 and TRBJ2-3; D gene uncertain. The CDR3 is 16 residues long. CDR1 MDHEN and CDR2 SYDVKM come from the germline V gene. V was pared by 5 bases and J by 0 bases, with 15 bases between. The CDR3 spells CASSPTSLTSTDTQYF. The DNA of the CDR3 is TGTGCCAGCAGTCCCACCTCCCTGACTAGCACAGATACGCAGTATTTT.

V is TRBV2 and J is TRBJ2-7; 8 bases fit TRBD2. The CDR3 contains 13 residues. J was trimmed by 6 bases and V by 6 bases; bases with no gene match: 7. CDR1 and CDR2 from the germline V gene are SNHLY and FYNNEI. CDR3 DNA: TGTGCCAGCAGAAAAGCGGGAGAGGGCGAGCAGTACTTC. Translated, it gives CASRKAGEGEQYF.

Comment on this clone: The identical CDR3 is also encoded by other nucleotide sequences in the sample. V is TRBV28 and J is TRBJ2-7; D is unresolved. The V end was cut by 3 bases, the J end by 3 bases, with 6 bases between. The CDR3 sequence is 12 residues long. Germline CDR1 reads MDHEN; CDR2 reads SYDVKM. The CDR3 loop is CASSFTGYEQYF. CDR3 DNA sequence: TGTGCCAGCAGTTTTACTGGCTACGAGCAGTACTTC.

J is TRBJ1-2 and V is TRBV6-4; 8 nucleotides align to TRBD1. J gave up 3 bases and V 4 bases, and 4 bases lay outside the gene matches. This CDR3 spans 14 amino acids. CDR1 and CDR2 from the germline V gene are MRHNA and SNTAGT. CDR3: CASSGRGPDYGYTF. The CDR3 DNA is TGTGCCAGCAGTGGCAGGGGGCCGGACTATGGCTACACCTTC.

The chain carries TRBV11-2 and TRBJ2-1; 10 bases align to TRBD2. CDR3 size: 17 residues. The germline V gene has CDR1 SGHAT and CDR2 FQNNGV. Losses at the gene ends were 5 bases for V and 0 bases for J; bases not matched to a gene: 7. The CDR3 DNA reads TGTGCCAGCAGCCGGACTAGCGGATACAACTCCTACAATGAGCAGTTCTTC. This gives the protein CASSRTSGYNSYNEQFF.

The V and J genes are TRBV13 and TRBJ1-2; D might be TRBD1 (5 bases). V dropped 1 base and J dropped 6 bases, with 18 bases sitting between them. The CDR3 is 16 residues long. The germline V gene has CDR1 PRHDT and CDR2 FYEKMQ (reference sequence). CDR3 sequence (DNA): TGTGCCAGCAGCTTAGTTCCCCGGGGGATCGGGGATGGCTACACCTTC. Translated, it gives CASSLVPRGIGDGYTF.

This clone was counted a single time. V usage is TRBV28 and J usage is TRBJ2-3, with TRBD2 matching 9 bases. The CDR3 has 16 amino acids. CDR1 is MDHEN, CDR2 SYDVKM, per germline. The V gene end was trimmed by 3 bases and the J gene end by 4 bases; junction bases not matched to a gene: 8. The DNA of the CDR3 is TGTGCCAGCAGTTTCAAGGCGGGGGGGCGGGCAGATACGCAGTATTTT. Translation: CASSFKAGGRADTQYF.

This clone was recorded a few times. One end of the junction does not line up with germline, which may come from a read error. This chain uses TRBV5-4 with TRBJ2-5; the D is unclear. From germline, CDR1 is SGHNT and CDR2 YYREEE (reference sequence). This CDR3 contains 11 residues. CDR3 DNA: TGTGCCAGCAGCTTCGGAGAGCCCCAGTACTTC. Encoded protein: CASSFGEPQYF. Complete variable domain (other parts from reference TRBV5-4 and TRBJ2-5): ETGVTQSPTHLIKTRGQQVTLRCSSQSGHNTVSWYQQALGQGPQFIFQYYREEENGRGNFPPRFSGLQFPNYSSELNVNALELDDSALYLCASSFGEPQYFGPGTRLLVL.

The chain is built from TRBV5-6 and TRBJ2-1; maybe TRBD2 (6 bases). The V and J ends lost 0 bases and 7 bases respectively, with 17 bases between them. There are 16 residues in the CDR3. Germline V gene lookup returns CDR1 SGHDT and CDR2 YYEEEE. CDR3 nucleotides: TGTGCCAGCAGCTTGGATTCCGGGGGATTAGTGAATGAGCAGTTCTTC. It encodes CASSLDSGGLVNEQFF.

V and J are TRBV11-2 and TRBJ2-7; TRBD1 aligns across 10 bases. Germline V gene lookup returns CDR1 SGHAT and CDR2 FQNNGV. V shed 0 bases, J shed 4 bases, and the junction held 15 bases outside the gene matches. The CDR3 runs to 19 residues. The CDR3 DNA sequence: TGTGCCAGCAGCTTAGAAGGGACAGGGGATTCGCGGACTCTATACGAGCAGTACTTC. Encoded protein: CASSLEGTGDSRTLYEQYF.

V gene TRBV28 combines with J gene TRBJ2-1; TRBD1 is a possible D gene (6 bases). This CDR3 spans 18 amino acids. Germline V lookup: CDR1 MDHEN, CDR2 SYDVKM. With 6 bases removed from V and 5 bases from J, the gap between germline ends came to 26 bases. The CDR3 reads CASRNQLDSPTSDNEQFF. DNA of the CDR3: TGTGCCAGCAGAAATCAGCTGGACAGTCCGACGTCCGACAATGAGCAGTTCTTC.

The gene calls are TRBV7-9 and TRBJ2-5; 13 bases map to TRBD2. With 4 bases clipped from V and 0 bases from J, the junction kept 11 bases outside the gene matches. The V gene's germline CDR1 is SEHNR and CDR2 FQNEAQ (reference sequence). The CDR3 totals 19 residues. CDR3 sequence reads: CASSYIHGTSGEYQETQYF. CDR3 DNA: TGTGCCAGCAGCTATATACATGGGACTAGCGGGGAGTACCAAGAGACCCAGTACTTC. Full variable domain (rest looked up from reference TRBV7-9 and TRBJ2-5): DTGVSQNPRHKITKRGQNVTFRCDPISEHNRLYWYRQTLGQGPEFLTYFQNEAQLEKSRLLSDRFSAERPKGSFSTLEIQRTEQGDSAMYLCASSYIHGTSGEYQETQYFGPGTRLLVL.

This clone was observed a few times. The chain links TRBV27 to TRBJ2-1; TRBD2 aligns across 13 bases. V lost 4 bases and J lost 2; bases outside the gene matches: 5. Germline V CDR1 and CDR2: MNHEY, SMNVEV (reference sequence). The CDR3 contains 17 residues. Written as DNA, the CDR3 is TGTGCCAGCAGTTCATCGACTAGCGGGGGGACCTACAATGAGCAGTTCTTC. It codes for CASSSSTSGGTYNEQFF.

The chain uses TRBV6-5 and TRBJ2-1, with 9 bases identical to TRBD1. This CDR3 has 15 residues. The V and J ends lost 5 bases and 2 bases, in that order; junction bases with no gene match: 4. CDR1 and CDR2 from the germline V gene are MNHEY and SVGAGI. CDR3 coding DNA: TGTGCCAGCAGTCCCGGGACAGGGACCTACAATGAGCAGTTCTTC. It yields the protein CASSPGTGTYNEQFF.

The V gene is TRBV5-6, the J gene TRBJ2-2; D is perhaps TRBD2 (6 bases). In germline, CDR1 is SGHDT, CDR2 YYEEEE. The CDR3 contains 17 residues. Trimming stripped 0 bases from V and 7 bases from J, with 19 bases between. CDR3: CASSLAGEDYEYGELFF. CDR3 in DNA: TGTGCCAGCAGCTTGGCAGGTGAGGACTACGAGTACGGGGAGCTGTTTTTT.

The chain links TRBV5-4 to TRBJ2-7; a possible D gene is TRBD1 (6 bases). Germline V gives CDR1 SGHNT, CDR2 YYREEE (reference sequence). V was cut by 4 bases and J by 7 bases, with 18 bases left in between. The CDR3 covers 14 residues. Here the CDR3 reads CASSATGPGGEQYF. CDR3 DNA sequence: TGTGCCAGCAGCGCAACAGGGCCGGGTGGGGAGCAGTACTTC. Complete variable domain (other parts from reference TRBV5-4 and TRBJ2-7): ETGVTQSPTHLIKTRGQQVTLRCSSQSGHNTVSWYQQALGQGPQFIFQYYREEENGRGNFPPRFSGLQFPNYSSELNVNALELDDSALYLCASSATGPGGEQYFGPGTRLTVT.

This clone has only a few counts. As DNA, the CDR3 is TGTGCCAGCCTTGCTAGCGGGAGGCCAACCCTAAATGAGCAGTTCTTC. This codes for CASLASGRPTLNEQFF. This chain joins TRBV25-1 and TRBJ2-1; TRBD2 aligns across 11 bases. This CDR3 is built from 16 residues. V lost 8 bases and J lost 7; bases outside the gene matches: 13. Germline V gene lookup returns CDR1 MGHDK and CDR2 SYGVNS.

The chain couples TRBV7-8 to TRBJ2-1; TRBD1 matches at 10 bases. Unmatched junction bases numbered 10, after V lost 4 bases and J lost 7 bases. From germline, CDR1 is SGHVS and CDR2 FQNEAQ. The CDR3 is 16 residues long. CDR3 coding DNA: TGTGCCAGCAGCTCGGACAGGGGGGATCATAGGAATGAGCAGTTCTTC. Protein: CASSSDRGDHRNEQFF.

The chain uses TRBV5-8 and TRBJ1-6; 7 bases are a match to TRBD1. Trimming cost V 4 bases and J 0 bases; bases outside gene matches: 7. Germline CDR1 reads SGHTS; CDR2 reads YDEGEE. CDR3 size: 17 residues. The CDR3 here is CASSHLRGSSYNSPLHF. The CDR3 bases are TGTGCCAGCAGCCACCTCAGGGGGAGCTCCTATAATTCACCCCTCCACTTT.

The chain carries TRBV19 and TRBJ2-2; possibly TRBD2 for D (6 bases). The germline V and J ends were trimmed by 5 bases and 5 bases, with 12 bases remaining between them. Germline CDR1 is LNHDA and CDR2 is SQIVND (reference sequence). This CDR3 is 14 amino acids long. The CDR3 DNA reads TGTGCCAGTAGTTGGGGGGTTGGAACCGGGGAGCTGTTTTTT. Translated: CASSWGVGTGELFF.

The chain combines TRBV28 with TRBJ1-6; the D is unclear. From germline, CDR1 is MDHEN and CDR2 SYDVKM. CDR3 size: 16 residues. Trimming stripped 2 bases from V and 4 bases from J, with 12 bases between. CDR3 bases: TGTGCCAGCAGTTTAGGGCTCTACAAATATAATTCACCCCTCCACTTT. Translated, it gives CASSLGLYKYNSPLHF.